The source of this TCR beta chain is a study of blood T cell repertoires in COVID-19. Study context: T cells, B-cell-depleted T cells, or PBMCs provided the cDNA or gDNA that served as material.

Methods used by the authors: Amplification from reference gene primers served as the basis for estimated nucleated cell counts. Clones were sequenced by immunoSEQ multiplex PCR, and TCRdb holds only the in-frame ones, with some missing. V and J calls and clone size are as listed in that table; D and trimming were resolved from the DNA. The table shows about 110,000 clones, with approximately 72% occurring only once. V gave up 4 bases and J gave up 3 bases, with 13 bases separating them. CDR1 is SGDLS and CDR2 is YYNGEE in the germline V gene. The CDR3 runs to 15 residues. The sequencing input was peripheral blood. This chain uses TRBV9 with TRBJ1-4; D unresolved. This clonotype originated in an older woman with acute or convalescent COVID-19. The CDR3 DNA reads TGTGCCAGCAGCCCGAGCCCGGTACCTAATGAAAAACTGTTTTTT. Translating gives CASSPSPVPNEKLFF.